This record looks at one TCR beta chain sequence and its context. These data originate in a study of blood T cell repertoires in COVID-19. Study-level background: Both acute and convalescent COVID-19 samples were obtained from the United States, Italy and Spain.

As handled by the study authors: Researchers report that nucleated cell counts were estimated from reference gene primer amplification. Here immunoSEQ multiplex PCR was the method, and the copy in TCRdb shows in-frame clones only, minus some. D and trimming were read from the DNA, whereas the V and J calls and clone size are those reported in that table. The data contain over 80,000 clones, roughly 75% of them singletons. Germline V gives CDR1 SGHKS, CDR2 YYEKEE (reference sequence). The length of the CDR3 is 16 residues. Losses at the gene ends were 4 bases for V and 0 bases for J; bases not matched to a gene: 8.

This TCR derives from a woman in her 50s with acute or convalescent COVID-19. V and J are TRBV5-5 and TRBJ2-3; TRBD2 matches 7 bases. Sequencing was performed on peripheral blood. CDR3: CASSPSLAASTDTQYF. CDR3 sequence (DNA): TGTGCCAGCAGCCCGAGTCTAGCGGCTAGCACAGATACGCAGTATTTT.